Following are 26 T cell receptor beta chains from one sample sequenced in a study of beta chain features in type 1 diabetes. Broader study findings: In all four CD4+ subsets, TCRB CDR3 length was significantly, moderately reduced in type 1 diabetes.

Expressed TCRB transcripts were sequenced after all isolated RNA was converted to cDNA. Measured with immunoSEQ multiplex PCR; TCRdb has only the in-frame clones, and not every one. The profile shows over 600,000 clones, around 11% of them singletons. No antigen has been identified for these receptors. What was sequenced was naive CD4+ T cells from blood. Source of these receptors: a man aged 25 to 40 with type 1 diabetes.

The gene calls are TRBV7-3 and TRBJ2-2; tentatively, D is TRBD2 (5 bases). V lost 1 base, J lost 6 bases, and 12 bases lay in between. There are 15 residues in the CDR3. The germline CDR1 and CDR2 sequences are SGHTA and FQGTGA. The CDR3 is CASSLSSSAAGELFF. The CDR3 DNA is TGTGCCAGCAGCTTAAGTAGTAGCGCGGCCGGGGAGCTGTTTTTT. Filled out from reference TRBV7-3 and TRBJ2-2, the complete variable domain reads GAGVSQTPSNKVTEKGKYVELRCDPISGHTALYWYRQSLGQGPEFLIYFQGTGAADDSGLPNDRFFAVRPEGSVSTLKIQRTERGDSAVYLCASSLSSSAAGELFFGEGSRLTVL.

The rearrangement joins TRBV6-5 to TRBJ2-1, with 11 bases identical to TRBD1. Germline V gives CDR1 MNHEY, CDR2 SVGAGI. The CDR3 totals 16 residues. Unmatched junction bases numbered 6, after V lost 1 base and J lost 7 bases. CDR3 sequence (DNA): TGTGCCAGCAGTTACTGGACAGGGGGCCAAGGAAATGAGCAGTTCTTC. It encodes CASSYWTGGQGNEQFF.

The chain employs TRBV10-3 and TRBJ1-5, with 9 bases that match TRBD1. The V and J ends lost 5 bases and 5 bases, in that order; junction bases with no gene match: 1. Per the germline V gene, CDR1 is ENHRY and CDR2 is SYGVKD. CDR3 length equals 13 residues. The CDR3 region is CAISWDRDQPQHF. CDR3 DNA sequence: TGTGCCATCAGTTGGGACAGGGATCAGCCCCAGCATTTT.

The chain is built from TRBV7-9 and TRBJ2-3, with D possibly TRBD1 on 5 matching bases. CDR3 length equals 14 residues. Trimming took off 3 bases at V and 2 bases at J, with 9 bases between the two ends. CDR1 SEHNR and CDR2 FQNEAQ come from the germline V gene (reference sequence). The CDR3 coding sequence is TGTGCCAGCAGCTTGGGGCGAGTCACAGATACGCAGTATTTT. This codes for CASSLGRVTDTQYF.

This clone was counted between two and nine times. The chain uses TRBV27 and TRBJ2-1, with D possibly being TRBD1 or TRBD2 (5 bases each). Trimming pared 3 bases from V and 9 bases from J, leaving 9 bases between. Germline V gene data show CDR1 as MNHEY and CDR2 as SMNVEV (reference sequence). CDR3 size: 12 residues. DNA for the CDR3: TGTGCCAGCAGTTTGTGGGGGACTGAGCAGTTCTTC. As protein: CASSLWGTEQFF.

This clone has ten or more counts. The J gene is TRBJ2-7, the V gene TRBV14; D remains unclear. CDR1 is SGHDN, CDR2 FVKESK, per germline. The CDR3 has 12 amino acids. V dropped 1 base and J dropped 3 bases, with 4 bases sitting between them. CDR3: CASSQAYYEQYF. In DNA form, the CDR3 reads TGTGCCAGCAGCCAAGCATACTACGAGCAGTACTTC.

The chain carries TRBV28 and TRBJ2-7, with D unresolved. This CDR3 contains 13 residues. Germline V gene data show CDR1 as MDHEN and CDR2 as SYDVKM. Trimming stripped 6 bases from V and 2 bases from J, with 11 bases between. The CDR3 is CASSSGVPYEQYF. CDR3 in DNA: TGTGCCAGCAGCTCGGGCGTGCCCTACGAGCAGTACTTC.

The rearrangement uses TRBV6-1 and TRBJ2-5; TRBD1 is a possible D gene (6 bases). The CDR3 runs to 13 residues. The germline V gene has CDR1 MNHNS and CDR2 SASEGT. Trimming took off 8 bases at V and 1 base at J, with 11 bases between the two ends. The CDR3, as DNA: TGTGCCAGCCGACGACAGGTCCAAGAGACCCAGTACTTC. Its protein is CASRRQVQETQYF.

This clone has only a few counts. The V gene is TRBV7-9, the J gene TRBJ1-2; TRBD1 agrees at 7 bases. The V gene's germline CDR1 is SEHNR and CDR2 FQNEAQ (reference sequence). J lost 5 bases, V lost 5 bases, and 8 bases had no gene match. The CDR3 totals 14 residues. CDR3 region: CASSRTGTDYGYTF. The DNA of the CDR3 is TGTGCCAGCAGCCGCACCGGGACAGATTATGGCTACACCTTC. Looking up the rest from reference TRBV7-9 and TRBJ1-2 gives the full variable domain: DTGVSQNPRHKITKRGQNVTFRCDPISEHNRLYWYRQTLGQGPEFLTYFQNEAQLEKSRLLSDRFSAERPKGSFSTLEIQRTEQGDSAMYLCASSRTGTDYGYTFGSGTRLTVV.

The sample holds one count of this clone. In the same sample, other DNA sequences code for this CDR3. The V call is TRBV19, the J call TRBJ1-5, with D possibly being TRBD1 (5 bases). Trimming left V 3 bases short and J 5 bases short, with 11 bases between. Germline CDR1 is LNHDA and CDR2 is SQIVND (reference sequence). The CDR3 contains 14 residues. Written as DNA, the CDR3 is TGTGCCAGTAGTATCGGTCAGGGCTATCAGCCCCAGCATTTT. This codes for CASSIGQGYQPQHF.

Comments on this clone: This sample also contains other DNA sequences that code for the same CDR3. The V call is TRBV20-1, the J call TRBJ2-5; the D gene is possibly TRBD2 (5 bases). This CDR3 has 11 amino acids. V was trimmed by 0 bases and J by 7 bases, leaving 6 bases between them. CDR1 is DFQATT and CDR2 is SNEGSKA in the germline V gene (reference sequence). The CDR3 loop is CSARDRGTQYF. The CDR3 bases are TGCAGTGCTAGAGACCGGGGGACCCAGTACTTC.

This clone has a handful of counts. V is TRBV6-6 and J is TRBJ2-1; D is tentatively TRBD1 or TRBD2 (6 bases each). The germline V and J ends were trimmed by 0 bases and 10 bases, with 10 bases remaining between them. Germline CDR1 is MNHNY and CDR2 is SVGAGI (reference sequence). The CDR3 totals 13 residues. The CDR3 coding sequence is TGTGCCAGCAGTTACTCCGTGGGGGGCGAGCAGTTCTTC. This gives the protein CASSYSVGGEQFF.

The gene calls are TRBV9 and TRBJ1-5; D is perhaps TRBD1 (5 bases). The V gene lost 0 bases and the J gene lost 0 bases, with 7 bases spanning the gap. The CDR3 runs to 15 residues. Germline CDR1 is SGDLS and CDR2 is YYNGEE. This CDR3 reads CASSVGQNSNQPQHF. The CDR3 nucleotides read TGTGCCAGCAGCGTAGGACAGAATAGCAATCAGCCCCAGCATTTT.

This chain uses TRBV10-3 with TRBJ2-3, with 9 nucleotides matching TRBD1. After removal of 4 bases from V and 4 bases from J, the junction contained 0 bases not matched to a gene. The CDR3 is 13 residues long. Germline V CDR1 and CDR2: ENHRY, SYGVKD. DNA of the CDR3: TGTGCCATCAGTGGACAGGGGGCAGATACGCAGTATTTT. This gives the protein CAISGQGADTQYF.

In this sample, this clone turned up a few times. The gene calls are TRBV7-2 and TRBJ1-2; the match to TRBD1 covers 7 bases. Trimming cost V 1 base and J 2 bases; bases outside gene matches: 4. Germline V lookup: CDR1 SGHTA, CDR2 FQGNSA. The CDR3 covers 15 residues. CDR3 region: CASSLGRGQNYGYTF. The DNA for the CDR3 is TGTGCCAGCAGCTTAGGACGGGGACAGAACTATGGCTACACCTTC.

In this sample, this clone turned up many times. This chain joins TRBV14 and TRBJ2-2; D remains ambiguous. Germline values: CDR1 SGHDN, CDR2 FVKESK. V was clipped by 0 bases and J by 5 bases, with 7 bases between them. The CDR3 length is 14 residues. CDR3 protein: CASSQDWGTGELFF. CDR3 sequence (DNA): TGTGCCAGCAGCCAAGATTGGGGAACCGGGGAGCTGTTTTTT.

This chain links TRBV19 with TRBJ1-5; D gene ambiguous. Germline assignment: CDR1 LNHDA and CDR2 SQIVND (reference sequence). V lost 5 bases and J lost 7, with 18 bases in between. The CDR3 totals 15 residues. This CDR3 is CASSGGRQGRQPQHF. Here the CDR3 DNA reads TGTGCCAGTAGTGGCGGACGCCAAGGGAGACAGCCCCAGCATTTT.

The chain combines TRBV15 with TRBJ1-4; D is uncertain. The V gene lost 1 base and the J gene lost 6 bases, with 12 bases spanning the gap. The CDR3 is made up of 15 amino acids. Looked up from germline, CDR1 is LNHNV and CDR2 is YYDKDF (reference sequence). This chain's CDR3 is CATSRARVKHEKLFF. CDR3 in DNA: TGTGCCACCAGCAGAGCGCGGGTCAAGCATGAAAAACTGTTTTTT.

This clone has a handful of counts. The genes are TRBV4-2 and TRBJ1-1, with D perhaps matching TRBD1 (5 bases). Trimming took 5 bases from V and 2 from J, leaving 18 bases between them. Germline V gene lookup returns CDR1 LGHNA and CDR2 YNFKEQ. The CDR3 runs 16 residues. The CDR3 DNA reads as TGTGCCAGCAGCGCCCCTGTGAGGGGTTTCAACACTGAAGCTTTCTTT. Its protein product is CASSAPVRGFNTEAFF.

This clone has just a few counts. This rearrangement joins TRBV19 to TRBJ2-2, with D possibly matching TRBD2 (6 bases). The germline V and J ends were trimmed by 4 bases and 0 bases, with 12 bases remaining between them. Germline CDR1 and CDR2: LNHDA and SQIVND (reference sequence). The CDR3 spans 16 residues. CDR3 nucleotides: TGTGCCAGTAGTAAGGCGGGACGGCCGAACACCGGGGAGCTGTTTTTT. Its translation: CASSKAGRPNTGELFF.

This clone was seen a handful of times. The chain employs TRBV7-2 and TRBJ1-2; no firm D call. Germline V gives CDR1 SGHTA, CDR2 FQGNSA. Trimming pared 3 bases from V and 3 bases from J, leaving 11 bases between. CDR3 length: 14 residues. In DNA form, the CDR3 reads TGTGCCAGCAGCTTGACGGAACGTTACTATGGCTACACCTTC. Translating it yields CASSLTERYYGYTF.

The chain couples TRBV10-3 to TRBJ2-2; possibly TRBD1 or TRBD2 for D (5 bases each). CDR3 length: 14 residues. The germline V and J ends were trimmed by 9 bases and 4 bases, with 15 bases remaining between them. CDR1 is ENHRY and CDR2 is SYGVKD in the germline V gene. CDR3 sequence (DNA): TGTGCCATGACCCGGGACGCTCTCACCGGGGAGCTGTTTTTT. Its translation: CAMTRDALTGELFF.

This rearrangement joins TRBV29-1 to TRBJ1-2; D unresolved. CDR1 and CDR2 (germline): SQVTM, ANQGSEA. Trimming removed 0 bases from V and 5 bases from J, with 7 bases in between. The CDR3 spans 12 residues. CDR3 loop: CSVEDRGYGYTF. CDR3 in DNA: TGCAGCGTTGAAGATCGTGGATATGGCTACACCTTC.

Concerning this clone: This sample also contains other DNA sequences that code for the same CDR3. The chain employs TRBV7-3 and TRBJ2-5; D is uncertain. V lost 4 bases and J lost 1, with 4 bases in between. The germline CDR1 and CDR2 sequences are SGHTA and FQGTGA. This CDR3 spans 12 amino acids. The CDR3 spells CASSSGQETQYF. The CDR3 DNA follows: TGTGCCAGCAGCTCGGGCCAAGAGACCCAGTACTTC.

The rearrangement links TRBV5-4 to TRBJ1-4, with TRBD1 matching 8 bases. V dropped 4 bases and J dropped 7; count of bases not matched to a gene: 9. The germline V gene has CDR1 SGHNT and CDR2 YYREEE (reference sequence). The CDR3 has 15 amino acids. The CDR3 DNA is TGTGCCAGCAGCCAAAAACAGGGGGATTTTGAAAAACTGTTTTTT. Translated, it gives CASSQKQGDFEKLFF. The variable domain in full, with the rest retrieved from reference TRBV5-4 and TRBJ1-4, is ETGVTQSPTHLIKTRGQQVTLRCSSQSGHNTVSWYQQALGQGPQFIFQYYREEENGRGNFPPRFSGLQFPNYSSELNVNALELDDSALYLCASSQKQGDFEKLFFGSGTQLSVL.

The DNA for the CDR3 is TGTGCCAGCAGCTTAGCGCGGGGGGAAGGCACTGAAGCTTTCTTT. This sequence encodes CASSLARGEGTEAFF. V gene TRBV7-9 combines with J gene TRBJ1-1; D perhaps matches TRBD1 (5 bases). CDR1 and CDR2 (germline): SEHNR, FQNEAQ (reference sequence). V lost 0 bases and J 4 bases, leaving 12 bases between the germline ends. The CDR3 runs to 15 residues. Filled out from reference TRBV7-9 and TRBJ1-1, the complete variable domain reads DTGVSQNPRHKITKRGQNVTFRCDPISEHNRLYWYRQTLGQGPEFLTYFQNEAQLEKSRLLSDRFSAERPKGSFSTLEIQRTEQGDSAMYLCASSLARGEGTEAFFGQGTRLTVV.